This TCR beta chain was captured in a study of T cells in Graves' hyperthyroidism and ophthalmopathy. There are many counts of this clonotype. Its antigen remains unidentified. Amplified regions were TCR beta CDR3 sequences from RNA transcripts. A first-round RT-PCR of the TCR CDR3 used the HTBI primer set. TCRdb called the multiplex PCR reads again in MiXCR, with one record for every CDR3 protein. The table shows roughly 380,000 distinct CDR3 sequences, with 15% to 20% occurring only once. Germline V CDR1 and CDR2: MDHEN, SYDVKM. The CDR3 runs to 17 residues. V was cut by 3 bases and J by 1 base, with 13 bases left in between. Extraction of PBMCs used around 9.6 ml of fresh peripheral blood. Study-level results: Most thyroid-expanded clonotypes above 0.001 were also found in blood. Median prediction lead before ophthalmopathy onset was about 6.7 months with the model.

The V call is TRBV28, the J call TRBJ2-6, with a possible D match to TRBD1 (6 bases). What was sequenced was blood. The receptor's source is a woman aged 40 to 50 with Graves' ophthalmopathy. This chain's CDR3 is CASSFQTGQSGANVLTF. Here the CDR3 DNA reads TGTGCCAGCAGTTTCCAGACAGGCCAATCTGGGGCCAACGTCCTGACTTTC.